Below, one TCR beta chain is given with its context. Its antigen is currently unknown. It was RNA transcripts that yielded the amplified TCR beta CDR3 regions. Researchers ran a first-round RT-PCR on the TCR CDR3 using the HTBI primer set. TCRdb recomputed calls from the multiplex PCR reads with MiXCR, one row per CDR3 protein. Counted here are approximately 600,000 distinct CDR3 sequences, around 15% occurring once; the ten biggest clones make up approximately 3.9%. The data are from a study of T cells in Graves' hyperthyroidism and ophthalmopathy. Study-wide results and caveats: Median prediction lead before ophthalmopathy onset was 6.5 months with the model.

Diagnostic assessment was based on clinical symptoms, serum thyroxine and TRAb, thyroid ultrasound and orbital computed tomography. Fresh 10 ml peripheral blood yielded PBMCs. Trimming removed 1 base from V and 7 bases from J, with 14 bases in between. The CDR3 contains 14 residues. CDR1 and CDR2 (germline): DFQATT, SNEGSKA (reference sequence). The sequencing sample was made of blood. This sequence originates from a woman aged 30 to 39 with Graves' hyperthyroidism. This sequence joins TRBV20-1 and TRBJ2-1, with a possible D match to TRBD2 (6 bases). This CDR3 reads CSARGSRGRNEQFF. The DNA of the CDR3 is TGCAGTGCTAGAGGGAGTAGAGGGAGGAATGAGCAGTTCTTC.